This TCR beta chain was identified during a study of tumor and adjacent non-tumor tissue in lung cancer. Study-wide findings and caveats: Compared with tumor, normal lung showed significantly lower TCR diversity.

RNA was extracted from bulk tissue without any cell sorting. Distant lung tissue was collected more than 3 cm away from the tumor edge. Worth noting for this clonotype: Its antigen is as yet unknown. The junction and the germline gene differ at one end; a read error may be behind it.

The CDR3 length is 14 residues. Germline V gives CDR1 SGHAT, CDR2 FQNNGV. TCRbeta libraries were built with three rounds of nested PCR, modified from ARM-PCR. TCRdb processed the multiplex PCR reads anew with MiXCR; each CDR3 protein has one entry. The sample yields about 90,000 distinct CDR3 sequences, roughly 77% seen once. This rearrangement joins TRBV11-2 to TRBJ2-7; D is perhaps TRBD1 or TRBD2 (5 bases each). The origin of this receptor is a woman in her forties or fifties with non-small cell lung cancer. The sequenced material came from distant non-tumor lung tissue. The CDR3 sequence: CVSSIESGPSEQYF. The CDR3 DNA reads as TGTGTCAGCAGCATAGAGTCGGGGCCGAGCGAGCAGTACTTC.